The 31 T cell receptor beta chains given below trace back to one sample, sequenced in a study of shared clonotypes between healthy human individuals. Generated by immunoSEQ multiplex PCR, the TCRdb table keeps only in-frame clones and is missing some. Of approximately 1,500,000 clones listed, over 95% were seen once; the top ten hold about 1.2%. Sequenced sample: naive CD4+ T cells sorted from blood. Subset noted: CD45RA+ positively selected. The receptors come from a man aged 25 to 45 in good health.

The CDR3 DNA is TGTGCCAGCACTCCAGCGGGCAGACAAGAGACCCAGTACTTC. It codes for CASTPAGRQETQYF. The chain combines TRBV28 with TRBJ2-5; D is possibly TRBD2 (6 bases). Trimming removed 7 bases from V and 2 bases from J, with 14 bases in between. This CDR3 comprises 14 residues. Per the germline V gene, CDR1 is MDHEN and CDR2 is SYDVKM. The complete variable domain, with remaining parts taken from reference TRBV28 and TRBJ2-5, reads DVKVTQSSRYLVKRTGEKVFLECVQDMDHENMFWYRQDPGLGLRLIYFSYDVKMKEKGDIPEGYSVSREKKERFSLILESASTNQTSMYLCASTPAGRQETQYFGPGTRLLVL.

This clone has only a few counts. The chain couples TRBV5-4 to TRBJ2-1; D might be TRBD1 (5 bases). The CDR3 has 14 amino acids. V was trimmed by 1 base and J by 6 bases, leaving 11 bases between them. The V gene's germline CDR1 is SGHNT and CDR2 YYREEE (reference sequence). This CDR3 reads CASSLFRQTNEQFF. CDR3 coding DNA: TGTGCCAGCAGCTTGTTTCGACAGACCAATGAGCAGTTCTTC.

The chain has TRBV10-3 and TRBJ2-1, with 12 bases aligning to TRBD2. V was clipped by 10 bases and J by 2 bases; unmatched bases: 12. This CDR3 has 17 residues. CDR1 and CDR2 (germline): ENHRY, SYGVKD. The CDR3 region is CATQGLAGLSPYNEQFF. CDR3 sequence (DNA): TGTGCCACCCAAGGACTAGCGGGACTATCTCCCTACAATGAGCAGTTCTTC.

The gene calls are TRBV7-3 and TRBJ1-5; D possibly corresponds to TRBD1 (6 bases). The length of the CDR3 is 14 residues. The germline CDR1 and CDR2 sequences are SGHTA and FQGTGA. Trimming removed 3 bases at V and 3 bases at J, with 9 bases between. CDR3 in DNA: TGTGCCAGCAGCTTTCGGGACAACAATCAGCCCCAGCATTTT. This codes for CASSFRDNNQPQHF. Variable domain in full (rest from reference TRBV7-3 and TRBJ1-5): GAGVSQTPSNKVTEKGKYVELRCDPISGHTALYWYRQSLGQGPEFLIYFQGTGAADDSGLPNDRFFAVRPEGSVSTLKIQRTERGDSAVYLCASSFRDNNQPQHFGDGTRLSIL.

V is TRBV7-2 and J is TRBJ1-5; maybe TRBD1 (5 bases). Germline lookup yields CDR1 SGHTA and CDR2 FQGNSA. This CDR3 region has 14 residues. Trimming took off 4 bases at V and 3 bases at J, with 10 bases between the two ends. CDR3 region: CASSYDRHNQPQHF. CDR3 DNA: TGTGCCAGCAGCTACGACAGACACAATCAGCCCCAGCATTTT.

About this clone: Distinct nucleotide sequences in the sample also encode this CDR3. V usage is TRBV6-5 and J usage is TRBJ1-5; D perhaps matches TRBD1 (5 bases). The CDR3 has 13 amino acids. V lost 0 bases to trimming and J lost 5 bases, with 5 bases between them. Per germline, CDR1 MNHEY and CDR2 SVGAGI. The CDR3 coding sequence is TGTGCCAGCAGTTACTCAGGGGATCAGCCCCAGCATTTT. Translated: CASSYSGDQPQHF.

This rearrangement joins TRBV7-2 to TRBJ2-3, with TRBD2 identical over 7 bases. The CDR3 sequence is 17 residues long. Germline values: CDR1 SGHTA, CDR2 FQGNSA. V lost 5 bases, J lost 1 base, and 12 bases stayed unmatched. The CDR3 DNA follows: TGTGCCAGCAGCCTGCTAGGTACTAGCGTAGGCACAGATACGCAGTATTTT. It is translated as CASSLLGTSVGTDTQYF.

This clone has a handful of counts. The CDR3 DNA follows: TGTGCCAGCAGCAATGCAGGTCTGAACACTGAAGCTTTCTTT. Protein product: CASSNAGLNTEAFF. V is TRBV21-1 and J is TRBJ1-1; TRBD1 is the table's D call, not checked against the DNA. TRBV21-1 is reported as a pseudogene. This CDR3 has 14 amino acids.

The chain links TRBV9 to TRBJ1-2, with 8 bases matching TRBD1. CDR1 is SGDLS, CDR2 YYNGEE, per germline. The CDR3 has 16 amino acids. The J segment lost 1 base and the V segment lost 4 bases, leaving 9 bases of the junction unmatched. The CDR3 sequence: CASSTSSGQGNYGYTF. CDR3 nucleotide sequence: TGTGCCAGCAGCACTAGCTCCGGACAGGGTAACTATGGCTACACCTTC.

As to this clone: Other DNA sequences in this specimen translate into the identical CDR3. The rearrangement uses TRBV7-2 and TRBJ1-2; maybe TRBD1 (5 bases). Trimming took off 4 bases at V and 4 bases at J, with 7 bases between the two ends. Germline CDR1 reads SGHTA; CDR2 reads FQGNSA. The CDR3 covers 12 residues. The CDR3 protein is CASSSDSYGYTF. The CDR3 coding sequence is TGTGCCAGCAGCTCTGACAGCTATGGCTACACCTTC.

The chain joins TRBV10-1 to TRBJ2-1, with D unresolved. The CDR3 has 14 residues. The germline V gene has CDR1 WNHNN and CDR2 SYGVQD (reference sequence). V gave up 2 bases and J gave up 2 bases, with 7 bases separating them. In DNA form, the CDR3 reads TGCGCCAGCAGTGAGGGGTACGCCTACAATGAGCAGTTCTTC. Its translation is CASSEGYAYNEQFF.

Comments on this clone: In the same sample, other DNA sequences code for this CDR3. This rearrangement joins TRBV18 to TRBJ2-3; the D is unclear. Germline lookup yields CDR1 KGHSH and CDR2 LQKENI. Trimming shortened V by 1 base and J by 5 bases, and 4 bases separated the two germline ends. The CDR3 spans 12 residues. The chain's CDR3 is CASSPQGDTQYF. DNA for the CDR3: TGTGCCAGCTCACCACAGGGAGATACGCAGTATTTT.

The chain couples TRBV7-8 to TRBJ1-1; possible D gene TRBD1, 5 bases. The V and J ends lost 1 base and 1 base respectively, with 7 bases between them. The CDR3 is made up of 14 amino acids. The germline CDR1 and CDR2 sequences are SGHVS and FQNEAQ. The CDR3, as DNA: TGTGCCAGCAGCTTAGGGGGGGAGAACACTGAAGCTTTCTTT. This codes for CASSLGGENTEAFF.

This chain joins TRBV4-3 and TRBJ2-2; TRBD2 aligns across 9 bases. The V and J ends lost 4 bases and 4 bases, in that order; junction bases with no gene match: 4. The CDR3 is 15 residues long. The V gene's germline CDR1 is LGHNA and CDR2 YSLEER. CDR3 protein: CASSRGLASTGELFF. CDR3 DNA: TGCGCCAGCAGCCGGGGACTAGCTAGCACCGGGGAGCTGTTTTTT.

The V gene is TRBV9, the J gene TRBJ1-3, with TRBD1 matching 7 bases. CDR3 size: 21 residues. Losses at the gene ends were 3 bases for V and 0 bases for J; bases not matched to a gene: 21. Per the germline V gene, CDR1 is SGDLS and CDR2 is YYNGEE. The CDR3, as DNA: TGTGCCAGCAGCGAGGGGCGGACAGGATCCCTCATAGGGGTCTCTGGAAACACCATATATTTT. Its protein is CASSEGRTGSLIGVSGNTIYF.

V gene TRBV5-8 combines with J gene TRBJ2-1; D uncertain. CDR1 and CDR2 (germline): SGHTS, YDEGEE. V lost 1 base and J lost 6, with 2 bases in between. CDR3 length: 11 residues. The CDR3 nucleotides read TGTGCCAGCAGCTTGTCCAATGAGCAGTTCTTC. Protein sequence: CASSLSNEQFF.

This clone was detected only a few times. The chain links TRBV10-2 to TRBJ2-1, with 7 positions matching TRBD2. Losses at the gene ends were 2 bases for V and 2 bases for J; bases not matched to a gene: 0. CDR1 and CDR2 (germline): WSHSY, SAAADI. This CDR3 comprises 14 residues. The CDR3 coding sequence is TGCGCCAGCAGTGAGCGGGAGGCCTACAATGAGCAGTTCTTC. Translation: CASSEREAYNEQFF.

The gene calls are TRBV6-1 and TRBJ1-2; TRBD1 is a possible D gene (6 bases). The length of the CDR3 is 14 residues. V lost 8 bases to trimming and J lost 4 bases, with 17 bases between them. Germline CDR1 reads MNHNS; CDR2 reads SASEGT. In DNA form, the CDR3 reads TGTGCCAGCCGCGGACAGCCACCCCGCTATGGCTACACCTTC. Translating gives CASRGQPPRYGYTF.

This chain's CDR3 is CASSPAQPDTQYF. The CDR3 DNA follows: TGTGCCAGCAGCCCAGCCCAGCCAGATACGCAGTATTTT. The V call is TRBV16, the J call TRBJ2-3, with no clear D. The CDR3 consists of 13 residues. Germline CDR1 is KGHSY and CDR2 is FQNENV. The V end was cut by 4 bases, the J end by 4 bases, with 9 bases between.

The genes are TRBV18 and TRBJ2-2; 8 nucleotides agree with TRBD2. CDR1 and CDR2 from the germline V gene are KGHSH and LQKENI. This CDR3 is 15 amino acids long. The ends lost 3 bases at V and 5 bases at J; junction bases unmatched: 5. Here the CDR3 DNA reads TGTGCCAGCTCACCCAAGCGGGAGACTACCGGGGAGCTGTTTTTT. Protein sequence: CASSPKRETTGELFF.

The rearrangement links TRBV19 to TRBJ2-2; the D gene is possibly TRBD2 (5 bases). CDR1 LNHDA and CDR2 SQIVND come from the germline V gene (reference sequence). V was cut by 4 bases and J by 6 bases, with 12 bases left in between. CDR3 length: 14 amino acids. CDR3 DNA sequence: TGTGCCAGTAGTAACTCCCTAGCCCCCGGGGAGCTGTTTTTT. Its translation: CASSNSLAPGELFF.

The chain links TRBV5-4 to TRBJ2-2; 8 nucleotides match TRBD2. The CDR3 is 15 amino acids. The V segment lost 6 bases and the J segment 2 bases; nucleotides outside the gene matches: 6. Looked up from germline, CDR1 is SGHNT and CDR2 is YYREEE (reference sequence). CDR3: CASNSGTFNTGELFF. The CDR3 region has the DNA TGTGCCAGCAATAGCGGGACTTTCAACACCGGGGAGCTGTTTTTT.

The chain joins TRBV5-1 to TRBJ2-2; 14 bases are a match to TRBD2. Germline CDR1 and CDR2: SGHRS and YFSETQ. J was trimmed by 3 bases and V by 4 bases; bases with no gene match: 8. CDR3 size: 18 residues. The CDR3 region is CASSPGLAGAEYTGELFF. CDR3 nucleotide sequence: TGCGCCAGCAGCCCGGGACTAGCGGGAGCGGAGTACACCGGGGAGCTGTTTTTT.

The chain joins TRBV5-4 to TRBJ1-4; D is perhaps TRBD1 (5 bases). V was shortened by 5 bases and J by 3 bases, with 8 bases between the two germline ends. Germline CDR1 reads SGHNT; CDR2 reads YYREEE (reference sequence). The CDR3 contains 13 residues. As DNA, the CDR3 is TGTGCCAGCAGAGGAGGGGCTAATGAAAAACTGTTTTTT. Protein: CASRGGANEKLFF.

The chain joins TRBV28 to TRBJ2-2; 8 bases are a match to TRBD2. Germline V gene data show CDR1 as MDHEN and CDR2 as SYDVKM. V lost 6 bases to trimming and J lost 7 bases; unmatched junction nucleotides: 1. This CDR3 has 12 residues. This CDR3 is CASRGTSGELFF. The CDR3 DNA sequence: TGTGCCAGCAGGGGGACTAGCGGGGAGCTGTTTTTT.

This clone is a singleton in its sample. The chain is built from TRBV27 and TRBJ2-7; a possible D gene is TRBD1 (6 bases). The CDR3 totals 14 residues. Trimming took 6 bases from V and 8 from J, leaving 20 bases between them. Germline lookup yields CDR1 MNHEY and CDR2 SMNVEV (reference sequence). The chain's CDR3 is CASREGQRHHQQYF. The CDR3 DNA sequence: TGTGCCAGCAGAGAAGGACAGAGGCATCATCAGCAGTACTTC.

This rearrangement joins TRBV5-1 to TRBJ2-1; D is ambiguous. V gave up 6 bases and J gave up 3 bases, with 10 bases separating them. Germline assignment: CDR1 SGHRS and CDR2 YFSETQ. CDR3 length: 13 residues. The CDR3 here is CASNNGIYNEQFF. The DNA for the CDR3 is TGCGCCAGCAACAATGGTATCTACAATGAGCAGTTCTTC.

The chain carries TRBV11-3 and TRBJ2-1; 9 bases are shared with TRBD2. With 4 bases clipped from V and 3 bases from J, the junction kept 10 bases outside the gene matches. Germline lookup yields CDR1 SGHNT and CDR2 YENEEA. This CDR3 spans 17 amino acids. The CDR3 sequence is CASSYRRTSADYNEQFF. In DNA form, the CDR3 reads TGTGCCAGCAGCTATAGAAGGACTAGCGCCGACTACAATGAGCAGTTCTTC.

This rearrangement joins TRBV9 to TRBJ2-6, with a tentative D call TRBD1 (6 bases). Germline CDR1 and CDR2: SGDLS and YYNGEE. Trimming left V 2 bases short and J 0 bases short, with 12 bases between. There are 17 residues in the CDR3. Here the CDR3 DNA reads TGTGCCAGCAGCGTGCTGACAGGTGGCTCTGGGGCCAACGTCCTGACTTTC. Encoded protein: CASSVLTGGSGANVLTF.

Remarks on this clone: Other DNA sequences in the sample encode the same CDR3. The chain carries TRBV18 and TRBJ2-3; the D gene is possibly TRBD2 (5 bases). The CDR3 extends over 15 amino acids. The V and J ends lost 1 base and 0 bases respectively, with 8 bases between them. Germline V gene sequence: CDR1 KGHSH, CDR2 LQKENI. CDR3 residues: CASSPLGSSTDTQYF. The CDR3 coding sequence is TGTGCCAGCTCACCACTTGGGAGTAGCACAGATACGCAGTATTTT.

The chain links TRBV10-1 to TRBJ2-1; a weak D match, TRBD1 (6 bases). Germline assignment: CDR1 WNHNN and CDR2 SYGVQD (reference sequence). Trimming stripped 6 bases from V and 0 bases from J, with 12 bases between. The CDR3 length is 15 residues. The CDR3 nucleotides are TGCGCCAGCAGCCTGGACAGTTCCTCCTACAATGAGCAGTTCTTC. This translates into CASSLDSSSYNEQFF.